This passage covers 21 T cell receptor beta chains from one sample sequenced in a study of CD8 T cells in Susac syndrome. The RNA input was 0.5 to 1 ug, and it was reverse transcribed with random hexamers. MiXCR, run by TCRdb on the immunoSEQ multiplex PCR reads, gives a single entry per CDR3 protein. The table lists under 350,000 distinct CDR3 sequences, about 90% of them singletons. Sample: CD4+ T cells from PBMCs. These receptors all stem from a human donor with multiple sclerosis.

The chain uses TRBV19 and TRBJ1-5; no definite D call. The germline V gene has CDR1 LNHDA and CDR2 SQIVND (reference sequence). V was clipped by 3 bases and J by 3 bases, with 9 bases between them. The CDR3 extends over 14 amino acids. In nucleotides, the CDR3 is TGTGCCAGTAGTATCGGACTGATCAATCAGCCCCAGCATTTT. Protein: CASSIGLINQPQHF.

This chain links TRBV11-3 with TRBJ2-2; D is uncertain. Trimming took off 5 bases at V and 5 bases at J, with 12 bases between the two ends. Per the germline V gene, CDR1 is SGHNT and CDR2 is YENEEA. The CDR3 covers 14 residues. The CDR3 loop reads CASSPPGVTGELFF. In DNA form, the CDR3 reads TGTGCCAGCAGCCCCCCAGGCGTAACCGGGGAGCTGTTTTTT.

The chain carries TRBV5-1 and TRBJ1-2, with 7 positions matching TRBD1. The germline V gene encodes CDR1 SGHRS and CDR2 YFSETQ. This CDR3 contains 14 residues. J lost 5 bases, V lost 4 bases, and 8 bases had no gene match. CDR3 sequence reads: CASSRGTADYGYTF. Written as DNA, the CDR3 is TGCGCCAGCAGCCGGGGGACAGCAGATTATGGCTACACCTTC.

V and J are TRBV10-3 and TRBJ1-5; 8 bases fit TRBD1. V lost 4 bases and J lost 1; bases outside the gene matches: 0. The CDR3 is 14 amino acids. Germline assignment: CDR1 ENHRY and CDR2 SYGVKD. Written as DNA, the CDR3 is TGTGCCATCAGTGGGACAGGGAGCAATCAGCCCCAGCATTTT. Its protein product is CAISGTGSNQPQHF.

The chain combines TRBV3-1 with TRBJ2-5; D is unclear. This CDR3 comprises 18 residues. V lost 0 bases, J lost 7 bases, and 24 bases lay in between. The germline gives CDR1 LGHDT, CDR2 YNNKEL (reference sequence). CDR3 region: CASSQDRSRAAPTGTQYF. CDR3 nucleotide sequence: TGTGCCAGCAGCCAAGATCGGAGTAGGGCAGCCCCAACGGGGACCCAGTACTTC.

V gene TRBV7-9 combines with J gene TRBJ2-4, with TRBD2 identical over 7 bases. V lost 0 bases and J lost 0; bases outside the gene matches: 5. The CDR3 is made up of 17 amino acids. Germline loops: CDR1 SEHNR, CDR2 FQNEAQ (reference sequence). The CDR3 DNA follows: TGTGCCAGCAGCTTAGCCGAGCGGGAACTAGCCAAAAACATTCAGTACTTC. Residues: CASSLAERELAKNIQYF.

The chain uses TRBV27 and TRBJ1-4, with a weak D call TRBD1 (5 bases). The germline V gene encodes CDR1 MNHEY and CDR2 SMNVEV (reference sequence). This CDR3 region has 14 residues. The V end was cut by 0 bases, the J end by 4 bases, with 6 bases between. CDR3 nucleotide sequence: TGTGCCAGCAGTTTATCGGGGCTTAATGAAAAACTGTTTTTT. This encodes CASSLSGLNEKLFF. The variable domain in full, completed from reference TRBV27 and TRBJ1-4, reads EAQVTQNPRYLITVTGKKLTVTCSQNMNHEYMSWYRQDPGLGLRQIYYSMNVEVTDKGDVPEGYKVSRKEKRNFPLILESPSPNQTSLYFCASSLSGLNEKLFFGSGTQLSVL.

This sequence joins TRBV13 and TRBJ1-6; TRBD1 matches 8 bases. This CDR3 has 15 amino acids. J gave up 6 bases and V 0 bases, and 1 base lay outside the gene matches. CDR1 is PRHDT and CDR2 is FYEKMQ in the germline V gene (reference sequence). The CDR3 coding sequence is TGTGCCAGCAGCTTAGGGGACAGGGCTAATTCACCCCTCCACTTT. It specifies CASSLGDRANSPLHF.

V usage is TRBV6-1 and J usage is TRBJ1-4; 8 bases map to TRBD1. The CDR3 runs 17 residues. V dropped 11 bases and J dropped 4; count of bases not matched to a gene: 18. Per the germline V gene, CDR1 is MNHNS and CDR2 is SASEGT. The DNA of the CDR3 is TGTGCCGTGCGAAGTTCTGGACAGGGATGGGGTAATGAAAAACTGTTTTTT. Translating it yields CAVRSSGQGWGNEKLFF.

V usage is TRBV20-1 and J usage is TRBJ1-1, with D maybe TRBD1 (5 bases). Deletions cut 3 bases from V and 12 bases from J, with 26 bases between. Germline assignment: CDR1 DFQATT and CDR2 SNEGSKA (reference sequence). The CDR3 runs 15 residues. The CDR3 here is CSARVMGGSYGESFF. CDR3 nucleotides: TGCAGTGCTAGGGTCATGGGGGGTTCTTATGGCGAGTCTTTCTTT.

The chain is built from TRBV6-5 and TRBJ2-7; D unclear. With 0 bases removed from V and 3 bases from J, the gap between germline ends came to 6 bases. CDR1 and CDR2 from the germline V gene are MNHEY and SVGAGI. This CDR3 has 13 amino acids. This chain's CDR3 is CASSYSNSYEQYF. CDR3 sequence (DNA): TGTGCCAGCAGTTACTCGAACAGCTACGAGCAGTACTTC.

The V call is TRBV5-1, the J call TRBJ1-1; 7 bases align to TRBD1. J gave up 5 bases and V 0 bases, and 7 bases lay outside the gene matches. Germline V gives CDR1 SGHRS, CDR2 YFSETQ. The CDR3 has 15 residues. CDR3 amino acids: CASSLGRGRLTEAFF. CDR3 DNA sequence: TGCGCCAGCAGCTTGGGAAGGGGGCGATTGACTGAAGCTTTCTTT.

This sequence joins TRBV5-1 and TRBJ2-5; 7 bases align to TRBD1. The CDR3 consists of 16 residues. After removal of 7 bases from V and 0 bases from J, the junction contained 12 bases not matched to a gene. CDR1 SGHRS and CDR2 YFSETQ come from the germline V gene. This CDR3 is CASSRGGGGYQETQYF. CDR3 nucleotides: TGCGCCAGCTCAAGAGGGGGCGGAGGCTACCAAGAGACCCAGTACTTC. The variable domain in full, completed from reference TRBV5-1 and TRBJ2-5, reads KAGVTQTPRYLIKTRGQQVTLSCSPISGHRSVSWYQQTPGQGLQFLFEYFSETQRNKGNFPGRFSGRQFSNSRSEMNVSTLELGDSALYLCASSRGGGGYQETQYFGPGTRLLVL.

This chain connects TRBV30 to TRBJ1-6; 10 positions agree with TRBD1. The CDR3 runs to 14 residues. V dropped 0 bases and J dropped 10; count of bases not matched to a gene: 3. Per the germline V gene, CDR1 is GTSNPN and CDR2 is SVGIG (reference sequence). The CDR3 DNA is TGTGCCTGGAGTGTCTGGGACAGGGGATCACCCCTCCACTTT. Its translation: CAWSVWDRGSPLHF.

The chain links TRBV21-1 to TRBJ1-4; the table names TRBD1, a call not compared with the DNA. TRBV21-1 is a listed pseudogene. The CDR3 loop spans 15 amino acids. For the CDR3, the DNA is TGTGCCAGCAGCAAAGACGGGGGGCGCAGTGAAAAACTGTTTTTT. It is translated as CASSKDGGRSEKLFF.

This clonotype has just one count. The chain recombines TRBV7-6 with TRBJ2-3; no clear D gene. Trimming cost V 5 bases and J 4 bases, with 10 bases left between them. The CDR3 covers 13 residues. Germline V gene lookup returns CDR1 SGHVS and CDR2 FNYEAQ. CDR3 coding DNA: TGTGCCAGCAGCCCAGTGGGGTCAGATACGCAGTATTTT. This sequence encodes CASSPVGSDTQYF.

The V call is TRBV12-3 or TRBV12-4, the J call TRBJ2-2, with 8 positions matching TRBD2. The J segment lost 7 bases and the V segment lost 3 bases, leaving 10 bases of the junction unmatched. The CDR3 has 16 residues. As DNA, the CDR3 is TGTGCCAGCAGTTTCTCTTGGGGACTAGAGGGCGGGGAGCTGTTTTTT. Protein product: CASSFSWGLEGGELFF.

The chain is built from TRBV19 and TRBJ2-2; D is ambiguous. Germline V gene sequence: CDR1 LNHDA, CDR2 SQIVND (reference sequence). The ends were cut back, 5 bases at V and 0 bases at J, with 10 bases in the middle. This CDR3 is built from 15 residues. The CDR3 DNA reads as TGTGCCAGTAGTCGGCAGGCCTCGAACACCGGGGAGCTGTTTTTT. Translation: CASSRQASNTGELFF.

CDR3 sequence reads: CASSQVGDASSYGYTF. Written as DNA, the CDR3 is TGCGCCAGCAGCCAGGTCGGGGATGCAAGTAGCTATGGCTACACCTTC. The rearrangement uses TRBV4-1 and TRBJ1-2, with unresolved D. Trimming removed 3 bases at V and 4 bases at J, with 18 bases between. The CDR3 extends over 16 amino acids. CDR1 is MGHRA and CDR2 is YSYEKL in the germline V gene.

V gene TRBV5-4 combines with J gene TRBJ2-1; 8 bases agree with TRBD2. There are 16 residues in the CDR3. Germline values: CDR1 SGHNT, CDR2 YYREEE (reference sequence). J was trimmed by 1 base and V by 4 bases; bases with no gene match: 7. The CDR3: CASSRAGAESYNEQFF. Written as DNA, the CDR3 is TGTGCCAGCAGCAGAGCGGGGGCGGAGTCCTACAATGAGCAGTTCTTC.

CDR3: CSTSREGSYNEQFF. DNA of the CDR3: TGCAGTACCAGCAGGGAGGGATCCTACAATGAGCAGTTCTTC. The chain employs TRBV29-1 and TRBJ2-1; TRBD2 aligns across 7 bases. The germline V gene encodes CDR1 SQVTM and CDR2 ANQGSEA. This CDR3 comprises 14 residues.